This TCR beta chain was obtained from a study of Tregs in tolerant kidney transplant recipients. V lost 4 bases and J 4 bases, leaving 27 bases between the germline ends. CDR3 length equals 18 residues. Germline V CDR1 and CDR2: SGDLS, YYNGEE. Using immunoSEQ multiplex PCR, the repertoire was profiled, and TCRdb retains in-frame clones only, with some absent. Among more than 95,000 clones listed, 92% were seen once. In its sample, this clone was seen once. The origin of this receptor is a human donor in good health. V usage is TRBV9 and J usage is TRBJ2-7; D might be TRBD1 (6 bases). Sequencing was done on a sample of CD4+ T cells from blood. The CDR3 region has the DNA TGTGCCAGCAGCCAAGAGGGAGAAACAGGGTATCTCGGTTACGAGCAGTACTTC. Protein sequence: CASSQEGETGYLGYEQYF.